This passage covers 5 T cell receptor beta chains from one sample sequenced in a study of cytomegalovirus exposure and HLA in healthy donors. Primers for the PCR totalled 60 Vbeta and 13 Jbeta. The repertoire was sequenced with immunoSEQ multiplex PCR; TCRdb's copy has only in-frame clones and lacks some. The table shows fewer than 150,000 clones, with 82% occurring only once. The sequenced sample was PBMCs. These receptors came from a young woman in good health and CMV-seronegative.

This rearrangement joins TRBV2 to TRBJ2-1; 10 bases align to TRBD2. Losses at the gene ends were 2 bases for V and 8 bases for J; bases not matched to a gene: 6. The CDR3 has 15 amino acids. The germline CDR1 and CDR2 sequences are SNHLY and FYNNEI. The CDR3 DNA sequence: TGTGCCAGCAGTGAATGGGCTAGCGGGAGCCATGAGCAGTTCTTC. Translated: CASSEWASGSHEQFF.

This chain uses TRBV18 with TRBJ1-2; 8 nucleotides agree with TRBD1. The CDR3 covers 14 residues. V lost 3 bases to trimming and J lost 6 bases; unmatched junction nucleotides: 6. The germline V gene encodes CDR1 KGHSH and CDR2 LQKENI. The CDR3 DNA reads TGTGCCAGCTCACCGGGACAGGCCCCCCATGGCTACACCTTC. Translation: CASSPGQAPHGYTF. Combining the CDR3 with reference TRBV18 and TRBJ1-2 gives the whole variable domain NAGVMQNPRHLVRRRGQEARLRCSPMKGHSHVYWYRQLPEEGLKFMVYLQKENIIDESGMPKERFSAEFPKEGPSILRIQQVVRGDSAAYFCASSPGQAPHGYTFGSGTRLTVV.

The chain has TRBV25-1 and TRBJ1-4; the D is unclear. Deletions cut 2 bases from V and 7 bases from J, with 14 bases between. CDR3 length: 15 residues. Germline V gene sequence: CDR1 MGHDK, CDR2 SYGVNS. The CDR3 protein is CASSEHGGRVEKLFF. The CDR3, as DNA: TGTGCCAGCAGTGAACACGGCGGGCGGGTTGAAAAACTGTTTTTT. Looking up the rest from reference TRBV25-1 and TRBJ1-4 gives the full variable domain: EADIYQTPRYLVIGTGKKITLECSQTMGHDKMYWYQQDPGMELHLIHYSYGVNSTEKGDLSSESTVSRIRTEHFPLTLESARPSHTSQYLCASSEHGGRVEKLFFGSGTQLSVL.

Here the CDR3 DNA reads TGTGCCAGCAGCTTAATACAGGGCCATGAAAAACTGTTTTTT. Residues: CASSLIQGHEKLFF. V usage is TRBV11-2 and J usage is TRBJ1-4; TRBD1 might be the D (6 bases). The germline CDR1 and CDR2 sequences are SGHAT and FQNNGV. The CDR3 length is 14 residues. The ends were cut back, 2 bases at V and 6 bases at J, with 10 bases in the middle.

DNA of the CDR3: TGTGCCAGCAGCTTGGGACTAGCGGACACAGATACGCAGTATTTT. This sequence encodes CASSLGLADTDTQYF. The rearrangement joins TRBV5-4 to TRBJ2-3, with 9 bases identical to TRBD2. The V and J ends lost 0 bases and 2 bases, in that order; junction bases with no gene match: 1. The CDR3 contains 15 residues. In germline, CDR1 is SGHNT, CDR2 YYREEE (reference sequence).